One and the same sample provided the 17 T cell receptor beta chains below, sequenced in a study of T cell responses to AZD1222 COVID-19 vaccine. Sequenced by immunoSEQ multiplex PCR; TCRdb stores in-frame clones only, minus some. The table has over 130,000 clones, about nine tenths seen once. The starting material was peripheral blood, obtained 28 days after the second AZD1222 dose. Receptor source: an adult who received the AZD1222 COVID-19 vaccine.

The rearrangement joins TRBV28 to TRBJ2-1; TRBD1 might be the D (6 bases). CDR1 and CDR2 (germline): MDHEN, SYDVKM. V shed 6 bases and J shed 0 bases, with 18 bases lying between them. The length of the CDR3 is 17 residues. This chain's CDR3 is CASSTGQPRDSYNEQFF. CDR3 in DNA: TGTGCCAGCAGCACAGGACAGCCAAGGGACTCCTACAATGAGCAGTTCTTC.

The CDR3 here is CASSQDSFAGNQPQHF. Written as DNA, the CDR3 is TGTGCCAGCAGCCAAGACAGCTTCGCGGGCAATCAGCCCCAGCATTTT. V and J are TRBV6-6 and TRBJ1-5, with a possible D match to TRBD1 (5 bases). Germline CDR1 is MNHNY and CDR2 is SVGAGI (reference sequence). Trimming stripped 6 bases from V and 2 bases from J, with 17 bases between. This CDR3 has 16 residues.

The CDR3, as DNA: TGCGCCAGCAGCTTGATAGGGTCCCCCGGGAGGACTGAAGCTTTCTTT. Amino acids: CASSLIGSPGRTEAFF. The chain couples TRBV5-1 to TRBJ1-1; D is uncertain. Germline V gene data show CDR1 as SGHRS and CDR2 as YFSETQ. The CDR3 has 16 amino acids. The V end was cut by 1 base, the J end by 5 bases, with 18 bases between.

This chain joins TRBV4-2 and TRBJ2-7; 12 positions agree with TRBD2. The CDR3 runs 15 residues. The germline gives CDR1 LGHNA, CDR2 YNFKEQ. Trimming cost V 4 bases and J 0 bases; bases outside gene matches: 1. The CDR3 DNA reads TGTGCCAGCAGCCCGACTAGCGGGAGCTCCTACGAGCAGTACTTC. Amino acid sequence: CASSPTSGSSYEQYF.

This clone was seen more than once but under ten times. This chain links TRBV5-1 with TRBJ1-1; 9 positions agree with TRBD1. CDR1 and CDR2 from the germline V gene are SGHRS and YFSETQ. After removal of 3 bases from V and 4 bases from J, the junction contained 4 bases not matched to a gene. This CDR3 spans 14 amino acids. This chain's CDR3 is CASSSGQGGTEAFF. The CDR3 DNA reads as TGCGCCAGCAGCTCGGGACAGGGCGGCACTGAAGCTTTCTTT.

V gene TRBV3-1 (or the pseudogene TRBV3-2) combines with J gene TRBJ2-1; 7 nucleotides match TRBD2. This CDR3 is built from 15 residues. Germline V gene sequence: CDR1 LGHDT, CDR2 YNNKEL (reference sequence). J was trimmed by 1 base and V by 4 bases; bases with no gene match: 4. The CDR3 loop reads CASSRTSSSYNEQFF. The CDR3 DNA follows: TGTGCCAGCAGCCGGACTAGTTCTTCCTACAATGAGCAGTTCTTC.

This clone was detected once. V is TRBV27 and J is TRBJ2-5; perhaps TRBD1 as D (6 bases). Germline CDR1 reads MNHEY; CDR2 reads SMNVEV (reference sequence). CDR3 length: 12 amino acids. Trimming shortened V by 9 bases and J by 5 bases, and 13 bases separated the two germline ends. CDR3 bases: TGTGCCAGTGGGGGCCTTAGGGAGACCCAGTACTTC. Its protein product is CASGGLRETQYF.

The V and J genes are TRBV27 and TRBJ2-1; no reliable D call. This CDR3 has 13 residues. V shed 4 bases and J shed 6 bases, with 10 bases lying between them. In germline, CDR1 is MNHEY, CDR2 SMNVEV (reference sequence). The CDR3 nucleotides are TGTGCCAGCAGTTCGCCGAAGTTCAATGAGCAGTTCTTC. It codes for CASSSPKFNEQFF.

This sequence joins TRBV10-2 and TRBJ2-5, with no clear D. Germline V gives CDR1 WSHSY, CDR2 SAAADI. The CDR3 is 12 residues long. V lost 6 bases, J lost 2 bases, and 7 bases lay in between. CDR3 sequence: CASSLRQETQYF. DNA of the CDR3: TGCGCCAGCAGCCTGAGACAAGAGACCCAGTACTTC.

The DNA for the CDR3 is TGTGCCATCAGTCGGGACCGGGGACAGGGTCAGCCCCAGCATTTT. It codes for CAISRDRGQGQPQHF. This chain uses TRBV10-3 with TRBJ1-5; 9 bases match TRBD1. This CDR3 region has 15 residues. The germline gives CDR1 ENHRY, CDR2 SYGVKD. The V and J ends lost 5 bases and 6 bases, in that order; junction bases with no gene match: 8.

CDR3 DNA sequence: TGTGCCATCAGTGATTACGGACTAGCTTCGAGCAATGAGCAGTTCTTC. Protein sequence: CAISDYGLASSNEQFF. V and J are TRBV10-3 and TRBJ2-1; 8 bases align to TRBD2. Germline CDR1 and CDR2: ENHRY and SYGVKD. The V segment lost 3 bases and the J segment 6 bases; nucleotides outside the gene matches: 10. This CDR3 contains 16 residues.

This chain joins TRBV5-6 and TRBJ2-5; TRBD2 might be the D (5 bases). The CDR3 extends over 13 amino acids. V was clipped by 2 bases and J by 1 base, with 6 bases between them. The germline V gene encodes CDR1 SGHDT and CDR2 YYEEEE. CDR3 nucleotide sequence: TGTGCCAGCAGCTTCGGGGTCCAAGAGACCCAGTACTTC. It specifies CASSFGVQETQYF.

The chain has TRBV19 and TRBJ2-3; TRBD2 matches 11 bases. The CDR3 covers 15 residues. Trimming cost V 5 bases and J 4 bases; bases outside gene matches: 5. The germline gives CDR1 LNHDA, CDR2 SQIVND (reference sequence). The CDR3 reads CASSLILAGADTQYF. As DNA, the CDR3 is TGTGCCAGTAGTCTTATACTAGCGGGAGCAGATACGCAGTATTTT.

The CDR3 DNA is TGTGCCACCAGCAGGGCGGTCGGGGTAGGCACCGGGGAGCTGTTTTTT. Translation: CATSRAVGVGTGELFF. The rearrangement joins TRBV15 to TRBJ2-2, with D possibly matching TRBD2 (5 bases). CDR3 length equals 16 residues. From germline, CDR1 is LNHNV and CDR2 YYDKDF (reference sequence). V lost 3 bases, J lost 4 bases, and 15 bases lay in between.

The rearrangement links TRBV5-1 to TRBJ2-7; D is unresolved. This CDR3 has 14 amino acids. The V gene's germline CDR1 is SGHRS and CDR2 YFSETQ. Trimming cost V 0 bases and J 6 bases, with 13 bases left between them. CDR3 region: CASSLEMGLGEQYF. The DNA of the CDR3 is TGCGCCAGCAGCTTGGAAATGGGTTTGGGCGAGCAGTACTTC.

This chain joins TRBV5-1 and TRBJ1-1; the D is unclear. Germline V gene lookup returns CDR1 SGHRS and CDR2 YFSETQ. CDR3 size: 17 residues. Trimming removed 3 bases at V and 4 bases at J, with 22 bases between. The CDR3 bases are TGCGCCAGCAGCTACCGTACGGGTGACCACCTTGGCACTGAAGCTTTCTTT. This gives the protein CASSYRTGDHLGTEAFF. Full variable domain (rest looked up from reference TRBV5-1 and TRBJ1-1): KAGVTQTPRYLIKTRGQQVTLSCSPISGHRSVSWYQQTPGQGLQFLFEYFSETQRNKGNFPGRFSGRQFSNSRSEMNVSTLELGDSALYLCASSYRTGDHLGTEAFFGQGTRLTVV.

V and J are TRBV2 and TRBJ2-2; 7 bases are shared with TRBD1. The CDR3 is 15 amino acids. Looked up from germline, CDR1 is SNHLY and CDR2 is FYNNEI. V lost 6 bases to trimming and J lost 4 bases; unmatched junction nucleotides: 8. The CDR3 loop is CASRTVQGSTGELFF. CDR3 nucleotide sequence: TGTGCCAGCAGGACGGTACAGGGGAGCACCGGGGAGCTGTTTTTT.